This T cell receptor (beta chain) was identified during a study of T cell changes during pregnancy in multiple sclerosis. Trimming took off 6 bases at V and 7 bases at J, with 21 bases between the two ends. The length of the CDR3 is 16 residues. Germline values: CDR1 MDHEN, CDR2 SYDVKM. Sequenced by immunoSEQ multiplex PCR; TCRdb stores in-frame clones only, minus some. The table records around 29,000 clones, 90% to 95% of them present only once. The rearrangement links TRBV28 to TRBJ1-4; D may be TRBD1 (6 bases). The sample here was CD4+ T cells from peripheral blood mononuclear cells, taken in the first trimester of pregnancy. This receptor was obtained from a female donor with multiple sclerosis, enrolled in a pregnancy study. The CDR3 loop is CASSPLGEQGSEKLFF. CDR3 DNA sequence: TGTGCCAGCAGCCCTCTGGGGGAACAGGGAAGTGAAAAACTGTTTTTT.